Listed here are 2 T cell receptor delta chains from one sample, sequenced in a study of γδ T cells in repeated Plasmodium falciparum infection. Flow sorting of PBMC yielded separate Vgamma9/Vdelta2+ and Vdelta2-negative gammadelta T cell populations for bulk repertoire analysis. TCRdb re-called clones from the multiplex PCR reads via CATT. The sample lists over 45,000 delta-chain clones, 1.5% to 2% occurring once. What was sequenced was gamma-delta T cells from blood. These receptors all stem from a pool of human donors (malaria-infected and uninfected, not separated).

Notes on this clone: A far bigger clonotype differs at one base, so this is likely a read error. This sample also contains other DNA sequences that code for the same CDR3. The chain employs TRDV1 and TRDJ1; D call uncertain. TCRdb carries no J gene annotation; the J gene was assigned here by matching the DNA with germline. The CDR3 totals 16 residues. The V gene lost 5 bases and the J gene lost 0 bases, with 16 bases spanning the gap. The V gene's germline CDR1 is TSWWSYY and CDR2 QGS. The CDR3 region is CALGKGPAPYTDKLIF. The CDR3, as DNA: TGTGCTCTTGGGAAAGGTCCTGCCCCGTACACCGATAAACTCATCTTT.

This clone came up many times. The chain recombines TRDV2 with TRDJ1; 9 nucleotides agree with TRDD3. TCRdb lists no J gene, so it was determined here by aligning the DNA to germline. There are 16 residues in the CDR3. The germline V gene has CDR1 GEAIGNYY and CDR2 EKD. After removal of 3 bases from V and 0 bases from J, the junction contained 7 bases not matched to a gene. CDR3 protein: CACDYWGIGDTDKLIF. The CDR3 DNA is TGTGCCTGTGACTATTGGGGGATAGGGGACACCGATAAACTCATCTTT.